In this sample, the clone carrying this T cell receptor beta chain turned up many times. Its target is not known. CDR3 length equals 15 residues. V was clipped by 3 bases and J by 2 bases; unmatched bases: 4. Germline lookup yields CDR1 MRHNA and CDR2 SNTAGT. This sample was included in a study of T cells after yellow fever vaccination. Synthesis of TCR cDNA relied on 5'RACE template switching, which attached a universal primer site and UMIs. TCRdb re-called the 5' RACE reads through MiXCR, storing one row per CDR3 protein. The sample lists 300,000 to 350,000 distinct CDR3 sequences, about 4.5% occurring once. Study-level points and caveats: The secondary T-cell response peaked on day 5, not day 15, but was weaker. The bulk population could contribute abundant contaminating clonotypes to FACS-sorted repertoires.

The source was PBMCs, collected 15 days after the yellow fever booster vaccination. The V call is TRBV6-4, the J call TRBJ2-5, with 9 nucleotides matching TRBD2. This TCR came from a man in his late teens or twenties who received the YFV17D yellow fever vaccine. The CDR3 DNA reads TGTGCCAGCAGTGAAGGCGGGGGGGAACAAGAGACCCAGTACTTC. Its translation: CASSEGGGEQETQYF.